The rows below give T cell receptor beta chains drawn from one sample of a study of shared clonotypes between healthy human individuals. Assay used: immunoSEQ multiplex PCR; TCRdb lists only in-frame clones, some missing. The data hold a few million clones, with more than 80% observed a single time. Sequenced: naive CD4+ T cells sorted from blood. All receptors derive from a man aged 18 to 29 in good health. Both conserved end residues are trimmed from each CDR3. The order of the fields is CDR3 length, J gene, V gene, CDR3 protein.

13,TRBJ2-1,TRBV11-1,ASSLGGHPYNEQF
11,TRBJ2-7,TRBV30,AWSVQGPYEQY
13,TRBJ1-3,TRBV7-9,ASSLGSAWGNTIY
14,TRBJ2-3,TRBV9,ASSVGMTSGTDTQY
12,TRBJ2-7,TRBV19,ASSSRDRAYEQY
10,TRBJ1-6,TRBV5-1,ASRANNSPLH
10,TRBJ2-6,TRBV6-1,AILRGANVLT
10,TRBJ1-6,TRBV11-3,ASSAQNSPLH
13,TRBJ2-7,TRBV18,ASSTGTGMPYEQY
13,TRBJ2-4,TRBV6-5,ASSRRGPGKNIQY
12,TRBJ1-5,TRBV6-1,ASSDNRGRQPQH
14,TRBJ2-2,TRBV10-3,AISVLISGSTGELF
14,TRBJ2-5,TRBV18,ASSPIAGSGGETQY
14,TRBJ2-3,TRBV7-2,ASSTRLAGVTDTQY
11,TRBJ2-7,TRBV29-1,SVDEDSVGEQY
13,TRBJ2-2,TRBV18,ASSPGGQGDGELF
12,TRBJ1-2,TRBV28,ASSPGGLNYGYT
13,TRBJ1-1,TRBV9,ASSVVAEINTEAF
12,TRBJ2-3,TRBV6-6,ASSRDSRTDTQY
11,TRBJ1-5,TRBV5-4,ASSTDQNQPQH
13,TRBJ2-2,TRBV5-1,ASSLAVPNTGELF
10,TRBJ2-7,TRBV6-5,ASRDRDYEQY
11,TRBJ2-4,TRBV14,ASSQPPPNIQY
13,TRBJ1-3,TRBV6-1,ASFFDRGAGNTIY
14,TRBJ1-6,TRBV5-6,ASSGLRGTYNSPLH
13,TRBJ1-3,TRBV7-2,ASSADGSSGNTIY
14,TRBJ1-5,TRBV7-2,ASSLAYWGRNQPQH
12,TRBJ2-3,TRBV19,ASRAPGSTDTQY
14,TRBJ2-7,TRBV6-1,ASSGLAGGESYEQY
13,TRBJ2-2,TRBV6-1,ARNRGAPNTGELF
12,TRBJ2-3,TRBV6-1,AGDRGWVTDTQY
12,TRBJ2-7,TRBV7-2,ASSLGQGIGEQY
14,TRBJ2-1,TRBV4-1,ASSQTTDRGIHEQF
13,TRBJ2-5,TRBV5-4,ASSSGQGLRETQY
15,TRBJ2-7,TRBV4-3,ASSQGLGSGRVYEQY
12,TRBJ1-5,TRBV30,ACNTGNSNQPQH
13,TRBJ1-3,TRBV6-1,ASSAGGTGEVTIY
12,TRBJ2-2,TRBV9,ASSVGPLGGELF
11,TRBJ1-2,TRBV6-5,ASSRGGAYGYT
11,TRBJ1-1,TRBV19,ASNLLGGTEAF
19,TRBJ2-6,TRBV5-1,ASSLQGVSNSASSGANVLT
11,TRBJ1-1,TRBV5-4,ASSTGTDTEAF
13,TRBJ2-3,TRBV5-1,ASRGLALGTDTQY
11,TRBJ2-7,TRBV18,ASLRTGAHEQY
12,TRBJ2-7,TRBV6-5,ASSDRDGFYEQY
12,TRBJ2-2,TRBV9,ASSVDLGGGELF
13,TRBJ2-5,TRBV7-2,ASSPGTSSWETQY
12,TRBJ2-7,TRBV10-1,ASSESWTGDEQY
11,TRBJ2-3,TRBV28,ASSFQSTDTQY
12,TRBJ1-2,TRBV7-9,ASSIAGTDYGYT
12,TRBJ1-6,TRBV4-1,ASSQTVPNSPLH
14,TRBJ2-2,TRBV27,ASSLYRGPDTGELF
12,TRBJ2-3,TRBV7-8,ASSLRGPPDTQY
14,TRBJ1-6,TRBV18,ASSPGISSYNSPLH
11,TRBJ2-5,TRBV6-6,ASSSQGLAGPY
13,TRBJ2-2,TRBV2,ASGGTSGSTGELF